Sequencing of this T cell receptor beta chain was carried out in a study of neurological immune-mediated disorders. The cDNA was generated by 5'RACE with 10-nucleotide random UMIs. TCRdb processed the 5' RACE reads anew with MiXCR; each CDR3 protein has one entry. The repertoire holds some 43,000 distinct CDR3 sequences, with about 2.5% as singletons. PBMCs stored at -80 C, 2 million in total, were the source of the unsorted libraries. Points from the study as a whole: The absence of shared CDR3 amino acid sequences among expanded clones across subjects suggests private repertoires in all groups. The repertoires of 18 of 34 multiple sclerosis patients fell into one related-CDR3 cluster (a possible signature) under phylogenetic grouping.

This clonotype was detected many times. Its antigen is still unknown. CDR3 size: 14 residues. Germline V gene lookup returns CDR1 KGHSH and CDR2 LQKENI. The V and J ends lost 6 bases and 0 bases respectively, with 9 bases between them. The clonotype originates from a man aged 30 to 45 with multiple sclerosis. The sequenced sample consisted of PBMCs. J is TRBJ1-5 and V is TRBV18; TRBD1 might be the D (5 bases). The CDR3 nucleotides are TGTGCCAGCTCGAGACAGAATAGCAATCAGCCCCAGCATTTT. This gives the protein CASSRQNSNQPQHF.